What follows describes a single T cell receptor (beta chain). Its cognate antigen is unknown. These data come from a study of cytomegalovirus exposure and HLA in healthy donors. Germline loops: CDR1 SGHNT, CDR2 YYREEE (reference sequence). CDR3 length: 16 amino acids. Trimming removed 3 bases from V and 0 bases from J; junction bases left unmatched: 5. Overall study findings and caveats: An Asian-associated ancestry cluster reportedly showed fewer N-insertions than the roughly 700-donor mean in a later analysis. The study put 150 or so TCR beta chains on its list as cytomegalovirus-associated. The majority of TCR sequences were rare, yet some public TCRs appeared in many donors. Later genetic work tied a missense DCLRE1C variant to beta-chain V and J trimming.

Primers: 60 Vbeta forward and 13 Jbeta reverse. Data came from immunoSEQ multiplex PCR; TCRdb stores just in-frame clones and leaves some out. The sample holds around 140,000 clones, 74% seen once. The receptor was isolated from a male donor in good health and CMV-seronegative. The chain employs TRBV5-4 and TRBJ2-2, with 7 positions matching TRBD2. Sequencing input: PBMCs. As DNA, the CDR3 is TGTGCCAGCAGCTCCGGAGGACTAGCGAACACCGGGGAGCTGTTTTTT. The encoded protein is CASSSGGLANTGELFF.